One and the same sample provided the 16 T cell receptor beta chains below, sequenced in a study of T cell repertoires in cytomegalovirus infection. One entry per CDR3 protein, called by TCRdb with MiXCR from the reads. The table lists approximately 630,000 distinct CDR3 sequences, approximately 25% of them singletons. Sequenced sample: CD8+ T cells from PBMCs. These receptors were collected from a human donor in good health (CMV status not recorded). Some clones in this sample may be carry-over from other donors' samples.

Comment on this clonotype: It may be a read error: a sequence one base away is much more abundant. The chain uses TRBV7-9 and TRBJ2-3; 8 positions agree with TRBD2. Per the germline V gene, CDR1 is SEHNR and CDR2 is FQNEAQ (reference sequence). This CDR3 has 18 residues. The CDR3 DNA reads TGTGTCAGCAGCTTAGTGGCAAGCGGGGGCTCCCGCACAGATACGCAGTATTTT. Translation: CVSSLVASGGSRTDTQYF.

This clonotype has at least ten counts. The CDR3 bases are TGTGCCAGCAGCTTAGGGAGCGGGGGCTCCTACGAGCAGTACGTC. Its protein product is CASSLGSGGSYEQYV. This chain links TRBV7-2 with TRBJ2-7, with TRBD2 matching over 8 bases. V trimming: 1 base; J trimming: 0 bases; junction bases outside the gene matches: 2. This CDR3 has 15 amino acids. CDR1 and CDR2 from the germline V gene are SGHTA and FQGNSA.

The chain couples TRBV27 to TRBJ2-1, with D maybe TRBD1 (6 bases). Trimming removed 6 bases at V and 9 bases at J, with 15 bases between. CDR1 and CDR2 (germline): MNHEY, SMNVEV (reference sequence). This CDR3 has 13 amino acids. CDR3 region: CASRPQGFGEQFF. The CDR3 nucleotides read TGTGCCAGCAGGCCCCAGGGGTTCGGTGAGCAGTTCTTC.

This clonotype appeared a few times. V and J are TRBV20-1 and TRBJ1-1; unclear D gene. The V end lost 3 bases, the J end lost 3 bases, and 11 bases lay between the germline ends. CDR1 and CDR2 from the germline V gene are DFQATT and SNEGSKA (reference sequence). The CDR3 consists of 13 residues. The CDR3 DNA follows: TGCAGTGCTAGCCCGGGGTTCTACACTGAAGCTTTCTTT. The encoded protein is CSASPGFYTEAFF.

There are many counts of this clonotype. This chain links TRBV5-1 with TRBJ2-3; 9 nucleotides match TRBD2. This CDR3 is built from 17 residues. V shed 0 bases and J 4 bases; nucleotides not matched to a gene: 9. Germline V gene sequence: CDR1 SGHRS, CDR2 YFSETQ. The CDR3 coding sequence is TGCGCCAGCAGCTTGGAGGTCGCGGGGGGGCCTTCAGATACGCAGTATTTT. Its protein product is CASSLEVAGGPSDTQYF. The full variable domain, in which reference TRBV5-1 and TRBJ2-3 provide the parts outside the CDR3, is KAGVTQTPRYLIKTRGQQVTLSCSPISGHRSVSWYQQTPGQGLQFLFEYFSETQRNKGNFPGRFSGRQFSNSRSEMNVSTLELGDSALYLCASSLEVAGGPSDTQYFGPGTRLTVL.

Many counts were recorded for this clonotype. The chain is built from TRBV28 and TRBJ2-7; 7 positions agree with TRBD1. Germline CDR1 and CDR2: MDHEN and SYDVKM. CDR3 size: 15 residues. Losses at the gene ends were 5 bases for V and 0 bases for J; bases not matched to a gene: 7. CDR3 DNA sequence: TGTGCCAGCAGTCTCGGGACAGCGAGCTCCTACGAGCAGTACGTC. It specifies CASSLGTASSYEQYV.

In this sample, this clonotype turned up a few times. The rearrangement joins TRBV28 to TRBJ2-3, with D perhaps matching TRBD1 (6 bases). From germline, CDR1 is MDHEN and CDR2 SYDVKM. V was clipped by 2 bases and J by 3 bases, with 21 bases between them. There are 18 residues in the CDR3. CDR3 bases: TGTGCCAGCAGTTTAAACCTTTTACAGGGCGAGACGACAGATACGCAGTATTTT. Its protein is CASSLNLLQGETTDTQYF. The full variable domain, with the rest looked up from reference TRBV28 and TRBJ2-3, is DVKVTQSSRYLVKRTGEKVFLECVQDMDHENMFWYRQDPGLGLRLIYFSYDVKMKEKGDIPEGYSVSREKKERFSLILESASTNQTSMYLCASSLNLLQGETTDTQYFGPGTRLTVL.

J is TRBJ2-7 and V is TRBV19; tentatively, D is TRBD2 (6 bases). The CDR3 totals 15 residues. Germline V CDR1 and CDR2: LNHDA, SQIVND (reference sequence). Trimming shortened V by 5 bases and J by 0 bases, and 14 bases separated the two germline ends. CDR3 protein: CASSASGDGSYEQYF. In DNA, the CDR3 is TGTGCCAGTAGTGCGTCGGGGGACGGCTCCTACGAGCAGTACTTC.

This clonotype has ten or more counts. The rearrangement joins TRBV7-2 to TRBJ1-1; D not certain. Germline CDR1 SGHTA, CDR2 FQGNSA. The V end lost 1 base, the J end lost 7 bases, and 10 bases lay between the germline ends. The CDR3 spans 13 residues. The DNA of the CDR3 is TGTGCCAGCAGCTTAGGGCTACGGATTGAAGCTTTCTTT. Protein: CASSLGLRIEAFF.

The V gene is TRBV19, the J gene TRBJ1-1; possible D gene TRBD1, 5 bases. CDR1 is LNHDA and CDR2 is SQIVND in the germline V gene (reference sequence). V was clipped by 2 bases and J by 5 bases, with 18 bases between them. The CDR3 contains 16 residues. CDR3 loop: CASSINWRGTLTEAFF. DNA of the CDR3: TGTGCCAGTAGTATAAATTGGAGAGGGACCCTTACTGAAGCTTTCTTT.

This clonotype was seen more than once but under ten times. CDR3 coding DNA: TGTGCCACCAGCAGAGGGGGTGGGTCCTACGAGCAGTACGTC. It codes for CATSRGGGSYEQYV. The rearrangement uses TRBV15 and TRBJ2-7; D unresolved. The CDR3 is made up of 14 amino acids. Trimming removed 1 base from V and 1 base from J, with 8 bases in between. Germline V gene data show CDR1 as LNHNV and CDR2 as YYDKDF (reference sequence).

A note on this clonotype: This may stem from a read error, because a much larger clone lies one nucleotide away. CDR3 bases: TGTGCCAGCAGTTCCCCGCTGCAGGGCTCAGATACGCAGAATTTT. Translation: CASSSPLQGSDTQNF. V usage is TRBV28 and J usage is TRBJ2-3, with D perhaps TRBD1 (5 bases). The CDR3 is made up of 15 amino acids. Per the germline V gene, CDR1 is MDHEN and CDR2 is SYDVKM.

This clonotype was detected only once. The CDR3 region is CASSKGQGGQPQHF. The CDR3 bases are TGTGCCAGCAGCAAAGGACAGGGCGGTCAGCCCCAGCATTTT. The gene calls are TRBV7-9 and TRBJ1-5; 8 nucleotides line up with TRBD1. Germline lookup yields CDR1 SEHNR and CDR2 FQNEAQ (reference sequence). CDR3 size: 14 residues. V lost 5 bases, J lost 6 bases, and 6 bases stayed unmatched.

The gene calls are TRBV9 and TRBJ1-1; perhaps TRBD1 as D (5 bases). The V end lost 3 bases, the J end lost 2 bases, and 14 bases lay between the germline ends. CDR3 size: 15 residues. CDR1 SGDLS and CDR2 YYNGEE come from the germline V gene. The CDR3 is CASSAGGRTNTEAFF. CDR3 coding DNA: TGTGCCAGCAGCGCGGGGGGACGTACAAACACTGAAGCTTTCTTT.

With regard to this clonotype: A much larger clone lies one base from this, so it may be a read error. The gene calls are TRBV7-6 and TRBJ1-4; maybe TRBD1 (6 bases). This CDR3 is built from 14 residues. Germline-derived CDR1 and CDR2 are SGHVS and FNYEAQ. The V end lost 5 bases, the J end lost 7 bases, and 14 bases lay between the germline ends. The CDR3 coding sequence is TGTGCCAGCAGCCCCGGGGGGCATGGTGAAAAACTGTTTTTT. Translation: CASSPGGHGEKLFF.

This clonotype has a count of ten or more. This chain's CDR3 is CASSLSGASYEQYV. The DNA of the CDR3 is TGTGCCAGCAGCCTTAGCGGGGCCTCCTACGAGCAGTACGTC. The chain is built from TRBV7-2 and TRBJ2-7; 8 bases match TRBD2. Germline trimming cut 5 bases from V and 0 bases from J; bases unmatched to any gene: 3. This CDR3 spans 14 amino acids. Per the germline V gene, CDR1 is SGHTA and CDR2 is FQGNSA.